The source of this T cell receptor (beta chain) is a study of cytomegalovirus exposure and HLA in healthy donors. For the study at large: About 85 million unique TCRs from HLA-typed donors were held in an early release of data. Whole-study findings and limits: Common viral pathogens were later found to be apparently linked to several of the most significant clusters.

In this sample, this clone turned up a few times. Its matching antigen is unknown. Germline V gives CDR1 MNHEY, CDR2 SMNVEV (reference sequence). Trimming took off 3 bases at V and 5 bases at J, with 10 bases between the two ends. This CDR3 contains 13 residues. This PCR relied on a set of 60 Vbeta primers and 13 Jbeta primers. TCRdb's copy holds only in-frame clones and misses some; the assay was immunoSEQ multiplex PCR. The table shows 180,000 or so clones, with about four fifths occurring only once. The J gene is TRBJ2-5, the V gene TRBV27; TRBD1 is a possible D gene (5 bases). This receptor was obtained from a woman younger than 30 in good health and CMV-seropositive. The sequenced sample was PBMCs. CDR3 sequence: CASSFQQDETQYF. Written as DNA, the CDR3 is TGTGCCAGCAGTTTCCAACAGGACGAGACCCAGTACTTC.